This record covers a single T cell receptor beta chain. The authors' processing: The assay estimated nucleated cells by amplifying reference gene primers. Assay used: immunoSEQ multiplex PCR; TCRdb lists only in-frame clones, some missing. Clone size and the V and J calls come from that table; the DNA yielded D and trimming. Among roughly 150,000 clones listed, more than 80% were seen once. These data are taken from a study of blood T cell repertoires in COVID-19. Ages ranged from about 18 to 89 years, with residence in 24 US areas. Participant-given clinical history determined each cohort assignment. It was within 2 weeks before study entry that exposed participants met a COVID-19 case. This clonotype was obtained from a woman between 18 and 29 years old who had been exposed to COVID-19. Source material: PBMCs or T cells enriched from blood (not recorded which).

The chain's CDR3 is CASSPQNPYNEQFF. The CDR3 coding sequence is TGTGCCAGCAGTCCCCAAAATCCCTACAATGAGCAGTTCTTC. The chain combines TRBV27 with TRBJ2-1; D is unresolved. Germline V gives CDR1 MNHEY, CDR2 SMNVEV (reference sequence). The ends were cut back, 5 bases at V and 2 bases at J, with 10 bases in the middle. The CDR3 extends over 14 amino acids.